This T cell receptor beta chain was sequenced in a study of T cells in localized non-small cell lung cancer (dated by TCRdb to the early 2020s). About the full investigation: The study analyzed T cell repertoires of 200 to 250 early-stage NSCLC patients, comparing tumors and uninvolved tumor-adjacent lungs. The cohort was made up of roughly 250 treatment-naive NSCLC patients whose localized lung tumors had been resected. Of the NSCLC patients, approximately 130 were male and approximately 99 were female, and the mean age was around 66 years.

Trimming costs V 2 bases and J 7 bases, and their ends lie 17 bases apart. Looking up the germline V gene yields CDR1 SGHVS and CDR2 FQNEAQ. The CDR3 spans 16 residues, from the cysteine through the phenylalanine. The sequence is cut down to CDR3 DNA, 48 bases in frame from base 1. Broad study findings and their caveats: Higher T cell density in blood was associated with longer overall survival, whereas higher clonality in adjacent lung was associated with shorter survival. Of the top 100 tumor clones, a median of around 57 were detected in paired uninvolved adjacent lung; under 35 were also among that lung's top 100. Because multi-region tumor sequencing was not performed, intratumor heterogeneity could not be ruled out. Uninvolved tumor-adjacent lung showed the highest T cell clonality, higher than tumor, which suggests more focused antigenic responses in the uninvolved tumor-adjacent lung. Because the study design was exploratory, TCR variables were selected using unadjusted p-values without false-discovery rate correction.

At diagnosis, peripheral blood, uninvolved tumor-adjacent lung and tumor were collected and were preserved as a mix of fresh-frozen and FFPE material. For TCR repertoire profiling, blood samples were analyzed as peripheral blood mononuclear cells. TCR beta CDR3 regions were sequenced from DNA using the immunoSEQ Assay. The published analysis was carried out like this. To compute T cell density, TCR beta template counts were normalized to usable DNA, which was estimated by amplifying housekeeping genes. Richness was estimated using the preseqR package, with extrapolation to 400,000 templates for PBMC samples and to 120,000 templates for tissue samples. Clonality was taken to be one minus Pielou's evenness. Tissue-enriched TCRs were identified by differential abundance testing using productive amino-acid clonotypes, minimum total count 5 and alpha 0.1. Repertoire overlap between compartments was quantified with the Jaccard Index and Morisita Overlap Index. GLIPH grouped TCR beta CDR3s together with public tetramer-defined viral CDR3s, and a viral motif had to include at least three viral sequences and also show V-gene enrichment. TCRdb holds this immuneACCESS table with in-frame rearrangements only. Some clones are missing; in checked studies, unresolved V genes explain under half, and the rest has no known cause. V and J calls and clone size are copied from that table; D and trimming were computed from the DNA. This sample is represented by tens of thousands of clones; 88% of them were singletons. The ten top clones hold 20% of the sample.

Turning to this clone: What this receptor recognizes is not known. Per-base qualities were not stored, and no clone one base away is much larger.

The chain is assembled from TRBV7-8 and TRBJ2-2, with a weak D call of TRBD2 (5 bases match). This specimen consisted of peripheral blood, obtained before any cancer treatment. The receptor's source is a woman aged 40-70 years with stage I squamous cell lung carcinoma. The CDR3 has the sequence CASSLSRTVQGGELFF. The base sequence is TGTGCCAGCAGCTTATCTCGGACTGTACAAGGCGGGGAGCTGTTTTTT. Reference TRBV7-8 and TRBJ2-2 genes cover what lies past the CDR3, so the full variable domain is GAGVSQSPRYKVAKRGQDVALRCDPISGHVSLFWYQQALGQGPEFLTYFQNEAQLDKSGLPSDRFFAERPEGSVSTLKIQRTQQEDSAVYLCASSLSRTVQGGELFFGEGSRLTVL.